The rows below give T cell receptor beta chains drawn from one sample of a study of CD8 T cells in ankylosing spondylitis. Each CDR3 protein gets one entry after TCRdb re-called the 5' RACE reads with MiXCR. The data contain about 36,000 distinct CDR3 sequences, around 15% of them singletons. Material: synovial fluid, either unsorted or a sorted T cell fraction (not recorded which). The receptor set was obtained from a male donor with ankylosing spondylitis. Each CDR3 is given with its conserved first and last residue. D genes are given only for firm matches. Some rows mark clone size as missing; the rest say once, few, many or name a class of expanded clone.

CDR3 DNA: TGCAGTGCTAGTCACCCAGAGAGGTACACTGAAGCTTTCTTT
CDR3 protein: CSASHPERYTEAFF
clone size: NA
J gene: TRBJ1-1
D gene: NA
V gene: TRBV20-1

CDR3 DNA: TGCGCAAGCAGGCTTGGACAGGGCTACGAGCAGTACTTC
CDR3 protein: CASRLGQGYEQYF
clone size: NA
J gene: TRBJ2-7
D gene: TRBD1
V gene: TRBV5-1

CDR3 DNA: TGTGCCAGCCGACTAGCGGGATCTCATGAGCAGTTCTTC
CDR3 protein: CASRLAGSHEQFF
clone size: many
J gene: TRBJ2-1
D gene: TRBD2
V gene: TRBV12-3/TRBV12-4

CDR3 DNA: TGTGCCAGCAGCTTAGGGTCTGGACAGGGAAAGTACGAGCAGTACTTC
CDR3 protein: CASSLGSGQGKYEQYF
clone size: medium-sized
J gene: TRBJ2-7
D gene: TRBD1
V gene: TRBV7-6

CDR3 DNA: TGTGCCAGCAGTTACGACCGGACCACCGAGCAGTACTTC
CDR3 protein: CASSYDRTTEQYF
clone size: many
J gene: TRBJ2-7
D gene: NA
V gene: TRBV6-2/TRBV6-3

CDR3 DNA: TGCAGTGCGAGGGGGACAGCCGTTTACGAGCAGTACTTC
CDR3 protein: CSARGTAVYEQYF
clone size: NA
J gene: TRBJ2-7
D gene: TRBD1
V gene: TRBV20-1

CDR3 DNA: TGTGCCGGTCGGAGGGGCGAAGGCAATCAGCCCCAGCATTTT
CDR3 protein: CAGRRGEGNQPQHF
clone size: many
J gene: TRBJ1-5
D gene: NA
V gene: TRBV28

CDR3 DNA: TGTGCCAGCAGCGTCGGGACAGGGGACTACAATGAGCAGTTCTTC
CDR3 protein: CASSVGTGDYNEQFF
clone size: many
J gene: TRBJ2-1
D gene: TRBD1
V gene: TRBV4-2

CDR3 DNA: TGTGCCAGCAGCCAAGGGCTAGCGGGAGGTTTCTACGAGCAGTACTTC
CDR3 protein: CASSQGLAGGFYEQYF
clone size: NA
J gene: TRBJ2-7
D gene: TRBD2
V gene: TRBV3-1

CDR3 DNA: TGTGCCAGCAGTTTACCCCTGACAGGGGCCACTGAAGCTTTCTTT
CDR3 protein: CASSLPLTGATEAFF
clone size: few
J gene: TRBJ1-1
D gene: TRBD1
V gene: TRBV28

CDR3 DNA: TGTGCCAGCAGCGGACAGGGGACACAAAAAGCTTTCTTT
CDR3 protein: CASSGQGTQKAFF
clone size: once
J gene: TRBJ1-1
D gene: TRBD1
V gene: TRBV27

CDR3 DNA: TGTGCCAGCTCGAGGGGGCATGAAGCGGATGAGCAGTTCTTC
CDR3 protein: CASSRGHEADEQFF
clone size: many
J gene: TRBJ2-1
D gene: TRBD1
V gene: TRBV6-4

CDR3 DNA: TGCAGCGTTGTGGGGAGCTCCTACAATGAGCAGTTCTTC
CDR3 protein: CSVVGSSYNEQFF
clone size: NA
J gene: TRBJ2-1
D gene: NA
V gene: TRBV29-1

CDR3 DNA: TGTGCCTGGTCACAGGGGTTCATCCGCGAGCAGTACTTC
CDR3 protein: CAWSQGFIREQYF
clone size: few
J gene: TRBJ2-7
D gene: TRBD1
V gene: TRBV30

CDR3 DNA: TGTGCCAGCAGCCCCTGGGATGACTACGAGCAGTACTTC
CDR3 protein: CASSPWDDYEQYF
clone size: many
J gene: TRBJ2-7
D gene: NA
V gene: TRBV12-3/TRBV12-4

CDR3 DNA: TGTGCCACCTTCGACAGGGGAAGAGCTGAAGCTTTCTTT
CDR3 protein: CATFDRGRAEAFF
clone size: NA
J gene: TRBJ1-1
D gene: TRBD1
V gene: TRBV10-3

CDR3 DNA: TGTGCCAGCAGTGAACTAGCGGAGACCGATGAGCAGTTCTTC
CDR3 protein: CASSELAETDEQFF
clone size: few
J gene: TRBJ2-1
D gene: TRBD2
V gene: TRBV25-1

CDR3 DNA: TGTGCCAGCAGCCAGGGACAGGGGGGATGGGGCAATCAGCCCCAGCATTTT
CDR3 protein: CASSQGQGGWGNQPQHF
clone size: many
J gene: TRBJ1-5
D gene: TRBD1
V gene: TRBV3-1

CDR3 DNA: TGTGCCAGCAGCTTCTCCGGGAGGAATTACGAGCAGTACTTC
CDR3 protein: CASSFSGRNYEQYF
clone size: NA
J gene: TRBJ2-7
D gene: TRBD2
V gene: TRBV5-6

CDR3 DNA: TGTGCCAGCAGTGAATATTCCCTGGGCGGGGGGTATGGCTACACCTTC
CDR3 protein: CASSEYSLGGGYGYTF
clone size: few
J gene: TRBJ1-2
D gene: NA
V gene: TRBV25-1

CDR3 DNA: TGTGCCAGCAGCTTATGGACTAGTTATAATGAGCAGTTCTTC
CDR3 protein: CASSLWTSYNEQFF
clone size: NA
J gene: TRBJ2-1
D gene: TRBD2
V gene: TRBV7-9

CDR3 DNA: TGTGCCAGTCGAGGGGGCCCCTTAAGCAATCAGCCCCAGCATTTT
CDR3 protein: CASRGGPLSNQPQHF
clone size: NA
J gene: TRBJ1-5
D gene: TRBD1
V gene: TRBV27

CDR3 DNA: TGCGCCAGCAGCCAAGATTGGGTCGTGACAGGGTACAATGAGCAGTTCTTC
CDR3 protein: CASSQDWVVTGYNEQFF
clone size: NA
J gene: TRBJ2-1
D gene: TRBD1
V gene: TRBV4-3

CDR3 DNA: TGTGCCAGCAGTTACTCGATTAGGGGACAGACCTACGAGCAGTACTTC
CDR3 protein: CASSYSIRGQTYEQYF
clone size: few
J gene: TRBJ2-7
D gene: TRBD1
V gene: TRBV6-2/TRBV6-3

CDR3 DNA: TGCGCCAGCAGCTTGGGAGCGACAGCGTATTACGAGCAGTACTTC
CDR3 protein: CASSLGATAYYEQYF
clone size: many
J gene: TRBJ2-7
D gene: NA
V gene: TRBV5-1

CDR3 DNA: TGCGCCAGCAGCGTCCGGGACGGGGAAAACACTGAAGCTTTCTTT
CDR3 protein: CASSVRDGENTEAFF
clone size: NA
J gene: TRBJ1-1
D gene: NA
V gene: TRBV4-3

CDR3 DNA: TGCGCCAGCAGCCAAGATCGACGGGAGAACACTGAAGCTTTCTTT
CDR3 protein: CASSQDRRENTEAFF
clone size: few
J gene: TRBJ1-1
D gene: NA
V gene: TRBV4-1

CDR3 DNA: TGTGCCAGCAGCCAAGGGGGGGCAACTAATGAAAAACTGTTTTTT
CDR3 protein: CASSQGGATNEKLFF
clone size: many
J gene: TRBJ1-4
D gene: NA
V gene: TRBV14

CDR3 DNA: TGTGCCAGCAGCCACGGGGGACAAAACTCCGGTGAGCAGTTCTTC
CDR3 protein: CASSHGGQNSGEQFF
clone size: NA
J gene: TRBJ2-1
D gene: NA
V gene: TRBV9

CDR3 DNA: TGTGCCAGCAGTGATTCGGGGGAGGTAGGTGAGCAGTTCTTC
CDR3 protein: CASSDSGEVGEQFF
clone size: many
J gene: TRBJ2-1
D gene: NA
V gene: TRBV6-4

CDR3 DNA: TGTGCCAGCAGCCACTTTTTGGAACAGGCAGGGAGAGGCACTGAAGCTTTCTTT
CDR3 protein: CASSHFLEQAGRGTEAFF
clone size: many
J gene: TRBJ1-1
D gene: NA
V gene: TRBV4-2

CDR3 DNA: TGTGCCAGCAGCAGCCACGTAGCGGGGCTCACAGATACGCAGTATTTT
CDR3 protein: CASSSHVAGLTDTQYF
clone size: few
J gene: TRBJ2-3
D gene: TRBD2
V gene: TRBV7-6

CDR3 DNA: TGTGCCAGCAGACGGACAGGTTTTTCTGGAAACACCATATATTTT
CDR3 protein: CASRRTGFSGNTIYF
clone size: NA
J gene: TRBJ1-3
D gene: TRBD1
V gene: TRBV27

CDR3 DNA: TGTGCCAGCAGACAACCGGGACACCTCTACGAGCAGTACTTC
CDR3 protein: CASRQPGHLYEQYF
clone size: many
J gene: TRBJ2-7
D gene: NA
V gene: TRBV6-1

CDR3 DNA: TGTGCCAGCAGCCAAGATCTCGGGGCAGGTGCCGCCGAGCAGTACTTC
CDR3 protein: CASSQDLGAGAAEQYF
clone size: many
J gene: TRBJ2-7
D gene: NA
V gene: TRBV4-2

CDR3 DNA: TGCGCCAGCAGCCAAAGTTTAAGGTTCGGGCTAGCAGAGGAGCAGTTCTTC
CDR3 protein: CASSQSLRFGLAEEQFF
clone size: many
J gene: TRBJ2-1
D gene: NA
V gene: TRBV4-3

CDR3 DNA: TGTGCCAGCAGCTTAGACGCAGGGTTAGTTTGGGGTGGCAATCAGCCCCAGCATTTT
CDR3 protein: CASSLDAGLVWGGNQPQHF
clone size: NA
J gene: TRBJ1-5
D gene: NA
V gene: TRBV11-2

CDR3 DNA: TGCAGCGTGCAGACAGGGGACGAGCAGTACTTC
CDR3 protein: CSVQTGDEQYF
clone size: NA
J gene: TRBJ2-7
D gene: TRBD1
V gene: TRBV29-1

CDR3 DNA: TGCGCCAGCAGCCAAGAATACACGACTGGAAACACCATATATTTT
CDR3 protein: CASSQEYTTGNTIYF
clone size: NA
J gene: TRBJ1-3
D gene: NA
V gene: TRBV4-3

CDR3 DNA: TGTGCCAGCACGAACAGGCTAAACTATGGCTACACCTTC
CDR3 protein: CASTNRLNYGYTF
clone size: many
J gene: TRBJ1-2
D gene: NA
V gene: TRBV7-2

CDR3 DNA: TGTGCCAGCAGCGGGGTGAACACTGAAGCTTTCTTT
CDR3 protein: CASSGVNTEAFF
clone size: NA
J gene: TRBJ1-1
D gene: NA
V gene: TRBV9

CDR3 DNA: TGTGCCAGCAGTTTATACAGGGGGACTGAAGCTTTCTTT
CDR3 protein: CASSLYRGTEAFF
clone size: NA
J gene: TRBJ1-1
D gene: TRBD1
V gene: TRBV12-3/TRBV12-4

CDR3 DNA: TGTGCCAGCAGCGAACGGGACGTATACAATGAGCAGTTCTTC
CDR3 protein: CASSERDVYNEQFF
clone size: NA
J gene: TRBJ2-1
D gene: NA
V gene: TRBV11-1

CDR3 DNA: TGCAGTGCGCTGACAGGCATGAACACTGAAGCTTTCTTT
CDR3 protein: CSALTGMNTEAFF
clone size: many
J gene: TRBJ1-1
D gene: NA
V gene: TRBV20-1